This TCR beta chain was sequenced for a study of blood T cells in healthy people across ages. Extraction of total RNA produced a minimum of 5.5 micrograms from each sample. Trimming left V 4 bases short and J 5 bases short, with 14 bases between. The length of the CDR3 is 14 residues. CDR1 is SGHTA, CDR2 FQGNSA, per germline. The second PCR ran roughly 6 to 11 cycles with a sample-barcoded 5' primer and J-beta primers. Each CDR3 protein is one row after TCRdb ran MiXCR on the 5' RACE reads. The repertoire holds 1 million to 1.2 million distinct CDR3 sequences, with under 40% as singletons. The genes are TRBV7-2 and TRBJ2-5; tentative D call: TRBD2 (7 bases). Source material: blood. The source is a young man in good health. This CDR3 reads CASSSRGGGETQYF. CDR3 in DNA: TGTGCCAGCAGCTCCAGGGGAGGGGGTGAGACCCAGTACTTC.